This entry lists 23 T cell receptor beta chains sequenced from one sample in a study of T cells in localized non-small cell lung cancer. TCRdb's table, derived via immunoSEQ multiplex PCR, lists solely in-frame clones and lacks some. Of about 26,000 clones in the sample, 80% to 85% were seen once. This specimen consisted of peripheral blood, obtained before any cancer treatment. The receptors were sampled from a woman aged 40 to 75 with stage I lung adenocarcinoma.

The V and J genes are TRBV7-9 and TRBJ1-5; no definite D call. V was pared by 4 bases and J by 3 bases, with 7 bases between. This CDR3 spans 13 amino acids. In germline, CDR1 is SEHNR, CDR2 FQNEAQ (reference sequence). The CDR3 DNA reads TGTGCCAGCAGCTCCCAGTACAATCAGCCCCAGCATTTT. Translating it yields CASSSQYNQPQHF.

The chain joins TRBV5-1 to TRBJ2-5; 9 bases map to TRBD2. Germline assignment: CDR1 SGHRS and CDR2 YFSETQ. The junction had 6 bases not matched to a gene; V was cut back by 2 bases and J by 4 bases. The CDR3 runs 15 residues. CDR3 in amino acids: CASSFGGGVAETQYF. The CDR3 DNA is TGCGCCAGCAGCTTCGGCGGGGGGGTGGCAGAGACCCAGTACTTC.

The chain uses TRBV6-6 and TRBJ1-2; D remains ambiguous. This CDR3 is built from 14 residues. Germline CDR1 MNHNY, CDR2 SVGAGI (reference sequence). CDR3 DNA sequence: TGTAGCGCAGGCGGGAGCCGCACTAACTATGGCTACACCTTC. It codes for CSAGGSRTNYGYTF.

This clone is termed medium-sized. The J gene is TRBJ1-2, the V gene TRBV29-1, with D possibly matching TRBD1 (5 bases). The CDR3 contains 13 residues. Germline CDR1 is SQVTM and CDR2 is ANQGSEA. V was trimmed by 5 bases and J by 6 bases, leaving 16 bases between them. The CDR3 sequence: CSVHRGREDGYTF. The CDR3 bases are TGCAGCGTTCATCGAGGCAGGGAGGATGGCTACACCTTC.

This clone was picked up a small number of times. The CDR3 here is CASSPWFGETQYF. The CDR3 DNA sequence: TGTGCCAGCAGCCCGTGGTTTGGAGAGACCCAGTACTTC. The chain uses TRBV7-2 and TRBJ2-5; D remains ambiguous. Trimming shortened V by 5 bases and J by 4 bases, and 11 bases separated the two germline ends. Germline CDR1 and CDR2: SGHTA and FQGNSA. This CDR3 has 13 amino acids.

The chain joins TRBV27 to TRBJ2-5; TRBD1 matches at 7 bases. The J segment lost 3 bases and the V segment lost 8 bases, leaving 6 bases of the junction unmatched. Germline CDR1 is MNHEY and CDR2 is SMNVEV (reference sequence). The CDR3 covers 13 residues. CDR3 in DNA: TGTGCCAGCCACCCAGGGGGTGAAGAGACCCAGTACTTC. This sequence encodes CASHPGGEETQYF.

The chain employs TRBV9 and TRBJ2-2, with D possibly TRBD1 on 6 matching bases. Germline CDR1 and CDR2: SGDLS and YYNGEE. CDR3 size: 13 residues. Trimming left V 3 bases short and J 5 bases short, with 8 bases between. The CDR3 DNA sequence: TGTGCCAGCAGCGCCGGGACAACCGGGGAGCTGTTTTTT. The encoded protein is CASSAGTTGELFF.

The chain recombines TRBV4-3 with TRBJ1-2, with D unresolved. V gave up 1 base and J gave up 0 bases, with 3 bases separating them. In germline, CDR1 is LGHNA, CDR2 YSLEER. This CDR3 spans 13 amino acids. CDR3 in DNA: TGCGCCAGCAGCCAAGGAGCTAACTATGGCTACACCTTC. It translates to CASSQGANYGYTF.

This chain joins TRBV7-9 and TRBJ2-2; maybe TRBD2 (5 bases). The CDR3 is 14 residues long. Germline V gene data show CDR1 as SEHNR and CDR2 as FQNEAQ (reference sequence). The V gene lost 0 bases and the J gene lost 13 bases, with 15 bases spanning the gap. CDR3 protein: CASSLALSLEGLFF. In DNA, the CDR3 is TGTGCCAGCAGCTTAGCGCTATCCTTAGAGGGGCTGTTTTTT.

V is TRBV7-2 and J is TRBJ2-1; D is undetermined. The ends were cut back, 2 bases at V and 6 bases at J, with 11 bases in the middle. The CDR3 covers 14 residues. The germline CDR1 and CDR2 sequences are SGHTA and FQGNSA. CDR3 bases: TGTGCCAGCAGCTTAACGCGGTACATCAATGAGCAGTTCTTC. Its translation: CASSLTRYINEQFF.

The V call is TRBV2, the J call TRBJ1-5; the match to TRBD1 covers 8 bases. V was clipped by 5 bases and J by 6 bases; unmatched bases: 6. The CDR3 consists of 14 residues. Germline V lookup: CDR1 SNHLY, CDR2 FYNNEI. CDR3 DNA: TGTGCCAGCAGTCCACAGGGGGTCGGTCAGCCCCAGCATTTT. Its translation: CASSPQGVGQPQHF. The full variable domain, with the rest looked up from reference TRBV2 and TRBJ1-5, is EPEVTQTPSHQVTQMGQEVILRCVPISNHLYFYWYRQILGQKVEFLVSFYNNEISEKSEIFDDQFSVERPDGSNFTLKIRSTKLEDSAMYFCASSPQGVGQPQHFGDGTRLSIL.

CDR3 sequence (DNA): TGTGCCAGCAGCGGGAGTAACAGGGCAGGCACTGAAGCTTTCTTT. Translated: CASSGSNRAGTEAFF. This chain uses TRBV7-9 with TRBJ1-1, with D perhaps matching TRBD1 (6 bases). CDR3 length: 15 amino acids. V lost 5 bases, J lost 4 bases, and 17 bases lay in between. Germline lookup yields CDR1 SEHNR and CDR2 FQNEAQ (reference sequence). The variable domain in full, with the rest retrieved from reference TRBV7-9 and TRBJ1-1, is DTGVSQNPRHKITKRGQNVTFRCDPISEHNRLYWYRQTLGQGPEFLTYFQNEAQLEKSRLLSDRFSAERPKGSFSTLEIQRTEQGDSAMYLCASSGSNRAGTEAFFGQGTRLTVV.

The chain's CDR3 is CASRQGNQPQHF. CDR3 in DNA: TGTGCCAGTCGACAAGGCAATCAGCCCCAGCATTTT. This chain connects TRBV19 to TRBJ1-5; D gene unclear. The germline V gene encodes CDR1 LNHDA and CDR2 SQIVND (reference sequence). Trimming removed 8 bases at V and 2 bases at J, with 7 bases between. This CDR3 spans 12 amino acids.

The CDR3 DNA reads as TGTGCCAGCAGTTTCGTGAACTCTGGAAACACCATATATTTT. Amino acids: CASSFVNSGNTIYF. The chain recombines TRBV6-6 with TRBJ1-3; no clear D. The germline V and J ends were trimmed by 4 bases and 0 bases, with 7 bases remaining between them. There are 14 residues in the CDR3. CDR1 is MNHNY and CDR2 is SVGAGI in the germline V gene (reference sequence).

The gene calls are TRBV7-9 and TRBJ2-1; 9 nucleotides align to TRBD1. Germline V gives CDR1 SEHNR, CDR2 FQNEAQ (reference sequence). The CDR3 has 17 amino acids. Losses at the gene ends were 2 bases for V and 9 bases for J; bases not matched to a gene: 14. The chain's CDR3 is CASSLSLLGQGPLEQFF. The CDR3 DNA sequence: TGTGCCAGCAGCTTATCCCTTCTGGGACAGGGACCTCTTGAGCAGTTCTTC.

V is TRBV5-5 and J is TRBJ1-2; 7 bases fit TRBD1. V trimming: 3 bases; J trimming: 4 bases; junction bases outside the gene matches: 15. The CDR3 sequence is 17 residues long. Per the germline V gene, CDR1 is SGHKS and CDR2 is YYEKEE (reference sequence). CDR3 nucleotide sequence: TGTGCCAGCAGCTCCCCGGGACAGATAGTTATAGGCTATGGCTACACCTTC. It codes for CASSSPGQIVIGYGYTF. The entire variable domain, with the rest obtained from reference TRBV5-5 and TRBJ1-2, is as follows: DAGVTQSPTHLIKTRGQQVTLRCSPISGHKSVSWYQQVLGQGPQFIFQYYEKEERGRGNFPDRFSARQFPNYSSELNVNALLLGDSALYLCASSSPGQIVIGYGYTFGSGTRLTVV.

This clone was observed a handful of times. CDR3 DNA sequence: TGTGCTAGTGGTTTGGGATCCGGTCGGGGCATTGGGGTGTGGAATTCACCCCTCCACTTT. Protein sequence: CASGLGSGRGIGVWNSPLHF. The chain recombines TRBV12-5 with TRBJ1-6; D might be TRBD1 (5 bases). Germline V CDR1 and CDR2: LGHNT, FRNRAP. V was clipped by 1 base and J by 7 bases, with 26 bases between them. This CDR3 spans 20 amino acids.

V usage is TRBV6-5 and J usage is TRBJ1-2; D unclear. The V gene's germline CDR1 is MNHEY and CDR2 SVGAGI. The V end lost 7 bases, the J end lost 4 bases, and 10 bases lay between the germline ends. The CDR3 is made up of 12 amino acids. The CDR3 nucleotides read TGTGCCAGCACATCCGGGATCTATGGCTACACCTTC. This encodes CASTSGIYGYTF.

In this sample, this clone turned up once. The gene calls are TRBV27 and TRBJ2-1; possible D gene TRBD2, 6 bases. Germline V gene data show CDR1 as MNHEY and CDR2 as SMNVEV (reference sequence). The CDR3 is 12 amino acids. V gave up 6 bases and J gave up 10 bases, with 13 bases separating them. CDR3 amino acids: CASSRRRGEQFF. The CDR3 nucleotides are TGTGCCAGCAGCAGGAGGAGGGGCGAGCAGTTCTTC.

This clone was seen only a few times. The chain joins TRBV9 to TRBJ2-5; unclear D gene. The germline gives CDR1 SGDLS, CDR2 YYNGEE. Trimming took 2 bases from V and 2 from J, leaving 16 bases between them. The length of the CDR3 is 16 residues. The CDR3 nucleotides read TGTGCCAGCAGCGTTCTTGCTGGTACCGCACAAGAGACCCAGTACTTC. It translates to CASSVLAGTAQETQYF. The full variable domain, in which reference TRBV9 and TRBJ2-5 provide the parts outside the CDR3, is DSGVTQTPKHLITATGQRVTLRCSPRSGDLSVYWYQQSLDQGLQFLIQYYNGEERAKGNILERFSAQQFPDLHSELNLSSLELGDSALYFCASSVLAGTAQETQYFGPGTRLLVL.

The CDR3 region has the DNA TGTGCCAGCAGACGTGCGGGGGGCATTGAGCAGTTCTTC. Translation gives CASRRAGGIEQFF. The chain is built from TRBV27 and TRBJ2-1; 8 bases line up with TRBD2. In germline, CDR1 is MNHEY, CDR2 SMNVEV (reference sequence). The CDR3 consists of 13 residues. Trimming took 6 bases from V and 9 from J; bases not matched to a gene: 7.

The rearrangement uses TRBV19 and TRBJ1-2; D unresolved. From germline, CDR1 is LNHDA and CDR2 SQIVND (reference sequence). The CDR3 extends over 14 amino acids. V lost 5 bases and J lost 0, with 10 bases in between. CDR3: CASSPRVANYGYTF. For the CDR3, the DNA is TGTGCCAGTAGTCCACGGGTAGCTAACTATGGCTACACCTTC.

CDR3 residues: CASRPGQGLNSPLHF. The CDR3 DNA reads as TGTGCCAGTAGGCCGGGACAGGGGCTTAATTCACCCCTCCACTTT. The chain employs TRBV19 and TRBJ1-6, with 10 bases that match TRBD1. V shed 6 bases and J 6 bases; nucleotides not matched to a gene: 5. Germline V lookup: CDR1 LNHDA, CDR2 SQIVND (reference sequence). The CDR3 has 15 amino acids.